The sequence of this TCR beta chain was determined in a study of T-cell reconstitution after alpha-beta-depleted transplantation in children. From germline, CDR1 is LGHNA and CDR2 YNFKEQ. V gave up 1 base and J gave up 1 base; unmatched junction bases: 3. The CDR3 is made up of 16 amino acids. It was with unique molecular identifiers that the TCRbeta library was prepared. Using its own MiXCR run on the PCR reads, TCRdb lists one record per CDR3 protein. The sample yields roughly 200,000 distinct CDR3 sequences, about 9.2% seen once. This clonotype was picked up many times. The specimen was PBMCs from the stem cell graft donor, collected from the stem cell graft. The V and J genes are TRBV4-2 and TRBJ2-2; 7 positions match TRBD1. This TCR came from a human donor who donated a stem cell graft to a child with acute lymphoblastic leukemia. CDR3 coding DNA: TGTGCCAGCAGCCAAGCTGGGACAGTGAACACCGGGGAGCTGTTTTTT. It translates to CASSQAGTVNTGELFF.